These 31 T cell receptor beta chains were all obtained from the same sample, sequenced in a study of blood T cell repertoires in COVID-19. The data were produced by immunoSEQ multiplex PCR, yet TCRdb's version contains in-frame clones alone and is incomplete. Of roughly 230,000 clones listed, roughly 84% are singletons. The sample was peripheral blood. The receptors shown here come from a man between 50 and 59 years old with active or convalescent COVID-19.

CDR3 in amino acids: CASSLADTSSYEQYF. The DNA for the CDR3 is TGTGCCAGCAGCTTGGCTGACACGAGCTCCTACGAGCAGTACTTC. The chain combines TRBV5-4 with TRBJ2-7; D not certain. The V end lost 0 bases, the J end lost 0 bases, and 10 bases lay between the germline ends. The CDR3 sequence is 15 residues long. CDR1 is SGHNT and CDR2 is YYREEE in the germline V gene (reference sequence).

This chain connects TRBV7-2 to TRBJ2-7; TRBD1 matches 8 bases. The CDR3 spans 14 residues. Germline assignment: CDR1 SGHTA and CDR2 FQGNSA. The junction had 3 bases not matched to a gene; V was cut back by 5 bases and J by 0 bases. The CDR3 reads CASSLGTGSYEQYF. CDR3 coding DNA: TGTGCCAGCAGCCTCGGGACAGGCTCCTACGAGCAGTACTTC.

The chain couples TRBV10-2 to TRBJ2-5, with TRBD2 identical over 9 bases. This CDR3 is built from 13 residues. V shed 7 bases, J shed 5 bases, and the junction held 5 bases outside the gene matches. The V gene's germline CDR1 is WSHSY and CDR2 SAAADI. The CDR3: CASNLAGWETQYF. The DNA of the CDR3 is TGCGCCAGCAACCTAGCGGGGTGGGAGACCCAGTACTTC.

The chain joins TRBV7-9 to TRBJ2-1, with TRBD2 matching over 8 bases. The V segment lost 5 bases and the J segment 3 bases; nucleotides outside the gene matches: 9. From germline, CDR1 is SEHNR and CDR2 FQNEAQ (reference sequence). The CDR3 consists of 16 residues. The chain's CDR3 is CASSRMSGGYYNEQFF. Written as DNA, the CDR3 is TGTGCCAGCAGCCGAATGAGCGGGGGATACTACAATGAGCAGTTCTTC.

The chain has TRBV5-1 and TRBJ1-1, with D possibly being TRBD1 (5 bases). This CDR3 has 16 residues. Germline assignment: CDR1 SGHRS and CDR2 YFSETQ. Trimming pared 0 bases from V and 6 bases from J, leaving 18 bases between. The CDR3 DNA reads as TGCGCCAGCAGCTTGGCCGTAGCACAGGAGGGCGCTGAAGCTTTCTTT. This codes for CASSLAVAQEGAEAFF.

CDR3 nucleotides: TGCGCCAGCAGCCTGCTTTTCGGGAACAATGAGCAGTTCTTC. Residues: CASSLLFGNNEQFF. V usage is TRBV5-1 and J usage is TRBJ2-1, with TRBD2 as a possible D gene (5 bases). Trimming took 4 bases from V and 5 from J, leaving 13 bases between them. Looked up from germline, CDR1 is SGHRS and CDR2 is YFSETQ. The CDR3 runs 14 residues.

The chain joins TRBV5-1 to TRBJ2-7; D perhaps matches TRBD2 (5 bases). V shed 4 bases and J shed 2 bases, with 10 bases lying between them. The CDR3 sequence is 13 residues long. Germline assignment: CDR1 SGHRS and CDR2 YFSETQ. CDR3: CASSHSEAYEQYF. The DNA of the CDR3 is TGCGCCAGCAGCCATAGCGAGGCCTACGAGCAGTACTTC.

The chain joins TRBV12-3 or TRBV12-4 to TRBJ1-2; tentative D call: TRBD1 (6 bases). With 6 bases removed from V and 7 bases from J, the gap between germline ends came to 15 bases. The CDR3 spans 13 residues. The CDR3 DNA follows: TGTGCCAGCAGCCTGACAGGTGGTGGTGGCTACACCTTC. Its protein is CASSLTGGGGYTF.

This clone was seen more than once but under ten times. The chain links TRBV6-2 or TRBV6-3 to TRBJ1-6; D uncertain. Germline lookup yields CDR1 MNHEY and CDR2 SVGEGT. The CDR3 spans 16 residues. Trimming took 6 bases from V and 5 from J, leaving 17 bases between them. The CDR3 nucleotides are TGTGCCAGCAGCGTCCCAGGCCTGAGAGATAATTCACCCCTCCACTTT. Residues: CASSVPGLRDNSPLHF.

The rearrangement links TRBV7-3 to TRBJ2-7; 10 bases are a match to TRBD2. V lost 5 bases to trimming and J lost 0 bases; unmatched junction nucleotides: 16. CDR3 length: 19 residues. Germline V lookup: CDR1 SGHTA, CDR2 FQGTGA. DNA for the CDR3: TGTGCCAGCAGCCGGTCTAGCGGGGGTTTGGCTTCGGCCTCCTACGAGCAGTACTTC. Protein sequence: CASSRSSGGLASASYEQYF.

This chain uses TRBV6-6 with TRBJ2-7, with D maybe TRBD1 (6 bases). Germline V lookup: CDR1 MNHNY, CDR2 SVGAGI (reference sequence). The V end lost 5 bases, the J end lost 1 base, and 24 bases lay between the germline ends. There are 18 residues in the CDR3. CDR3 DNA sequence: TGTGCCAGCAGTCAATCTCAGGCAGGGGCCTACTATTCCTACGAGCAGTACTTC. It is translated as CASSQSQAGAYYSYEQYF.

J is TRBJ1-1 and V is TRBV5-1, with 8 bases fitting TRBD1. Germline V gives CDR1 SGHRS, CDR2 YFSETQ. V lost 0 bases to trimming and J lost 3 bases; unmatched junction nucleotides: 4. The CDR3 loop spans 15 amino acids. The CDR3 reads CASSLGQGYDTEAFF. The CDR3 region has the DNA TGCGCCAGCAGCTTGGGACAGGGGTATGACACTGAAGCTTTCTTT.

This clone was detected once. This sequence joins TRBV5-1 and TRBJ2-1; no reliable D call. Germline CDR1 and CDR2: SGHRS and YFSETQ. The CDR3 is made up of 14 amino acids. The germline V and J ends were trimmed by 4 bases and 7 bases, with 15 bases remaining between them. The CDR3 reads CASSPAVTENEQFF. CDR3 DNA: TGCGCCAGCAGCCCGGCGGTTACGGAAAATGAGCAGTTCTTC. The variable domain in full, completed from reference TRBV5-1 and TRBJ2-1, reads KAGVTQTPRYLIKTRGQQVTLSCSPISGHRSVSWYQQTPGQGLQFLFEYFSETQRNKGNFPGRFSGRQFSNSRSEMNVSTLELGDSALYLCASSPAVTENEQFFGPGTRLTVL.

The chain has TRBV2 and TRBJ2-1; TRBD2 aligns across 13 bases. CDR1 and CDR2 from the germline V gene are SNHLY and FYNNEI. There are 15 residues in the CDR3. The V and J ends lost 7 bases and 7 bases, in that order; junction bases with no gene match: 7. The CDR3 DNA sequence: TGTGCCAGCACTAAACTAGCGGGGGGGCCGAATGAGCAGTTCTTC. This gives the protein CASTKLAGGPNEQFF.

This clone was picked up one time. The rearrangement uses TRBV30 and TRBJ2-4, with a possible D match to TRBD2 (6 bases). CDR1 GTSNPN and CDR2 SVGIG come from the germline V gene (reference sequence). Trimming left V 0 bases short and J 8 bases short, with 14 bases between. This CDR3 has 14 residues. The CDR3 DNA reads TGTGCCTGGAGTGTAGGGAAGGTAGCGGACATTCAGTACTTC. This sequence encodes CAWSVGKVADIQYF.

The chain employs TRBV4-3 and TRBJ1-4; D gene unclear. Germline V gene lookup returns CDR1 LGHNA and CDR2 YSLEER. The CDR3 covers 17 residues. V gave up 1 base and J gave up 5 bases, with 17 bases separating them. The CDR3 DNA follows: TGCGCCAGCAGCCAAGGAGTAACAAGACGGGAGAATGAAAAACTGTTTTTT. Translation: CASSQGVTRRENEKLFF.

In DNA, the CDR3 is TGCGCCAGCAGCGCGGACAGGGGAGCTGAAGCTTTCTTT. Its protein is CASSADRGAEAFF. The chain links TRBV5-1 to TRBJ1-1; TRBD1 aligns across 9 bases. The junction had 4 bases not matched to a gene; V was cut back by 4 bases and J by 6 bases. Germline values: CDR1 SGHRS, CDR2 YFSETQ. The CDR3 loop spans 13 amino acids.

This chain connects TRBV5-1 to TRBJ2-6, with 12 positions matching TRBD1. J was trimmed by 2 bases and V by 5 bases; bases with no gene match: 2. Per germline, CDR1 SGHRS and CDR2 YFSETQ. The CDR3 is 16 amino acids. CDR3 residues: CASRGQGAAGANVLTF. For the CDR3, the DNA is TGCGCCAGCAGGGGACAGGGGGCCGCTGGGGCCAACGTCCTGACTTTC.

The gene calls are TRBV2 and TRBJ2-7; D is possibly TRBD2 (6 bases). Looked up from germline, CDR1 is SNHLY and CDR2 is FYNNEI. There are 12 residues in the CDR3. With 8 bases removed from V and 5 bases from J, the gap between germline ends came to 13 bases. The DNA for the CDR3 is TGTGCCAGCGGGACGGGCGGGGACGAGCAGTACTTC. Translation: CASGTGGDEQYF.

The chain has TRBV19 and TRBJ1-1; 8 bases line up with TRBD1. Germline V gives CDR1 LNHDA, CDR2 SQIVND (reference sequence). V trimming: 5 bases; J trimming: 3 bases; junction bases outside the gene matches: 8. This CDR3 is built from 15 residues. CDR3 sequence reads: CASSPHRGGDTEAFF. The CDR3 nucleotides are TGTGCCAGTAGTCCCCACAGGGGGGGGGACACTGAAGCTTTCTTT.

The rearrangement links TRBV7-9 to TRBJ1-4; TRBD1 agrees at 11 bases. The CDR3 is 15 amino acids. Germline trimming cut 5 bases from V and 8 bases from J; bases unmatched to any gene: 7. Germline V gives CDR1 SEHNR, CDR2 FQNEAQ (reference sequence). The CDR3 region is CASSPGQGAREKLFF. The CDR3 DNA reads as TGTGCCAGCAGCCCCGGACAGGGGGCGCGAGAAAAACTGTTTTTT.

This chain connects TRBV3-1 (or the pseudogene TRBV3-2) to TRBJ1-1; 9 nucleotides line up with TRBD1. CDR3 size: 16 residues. J gave up 5 bases and V 4 bases, and 11 bases lay outside the gene matches. Germline V gene sequence: CDR1 LGHDT, CDR2 YNNKEL (reference sequence). CDR3 protein: CASSPLQGAMVTEAFF. In nucleotides, the CDR3 is TGTGCCAGCAGCCCTCTACAGGGGGCGATGGTAACTGAAGCTTTCTTT.

The chain has TRBV2 and TRBJ1-1, with 7 bases that match TRBD1. The trim removed 3 bases at V and 5 bases at J, leaving 21 bases unmatched. Germline CDR1 SNHLY, CDR2 FYNNEI. The length of the CDR3 is 19 residues. The CDR3 sequence: CASSDRDRISPIGITEAFF. DNA of the CDR3: TGTGCCAGCAGTGATAGGGACAGAATCTCTCCTATTGGGATTACTGAAGCTTTCTTT.

The gene calls are TRBV24-1 and TRBJ2-5; D is unclear. CDR1 KGHDR and CDR2 SFDVKD come from the germline V gene. This CDR3 comprises 14 residues. V was shortened by 2 bases and J by 1 base, with 7 bases between the two germline ends. This CDR3 reads CATSDWAAQETQYF. As DNA, the CDR3 is TGTGCCACCAGTGATTGGGCAGCCCAAGAGACCCAGTACTTC.

This clone showed up just once. This rearrangement joins TRBV5-8 to TRBJ2-5; possible D gene TRBD1, 5 bases. Germline values: CDR1 SGHTS, CDR2 YDEGEE. Trimming cost V 4 bases and J 5 bases, with 21 bases left between them. The CDR3 spans 16 residues. The CDR3 DNA is TGTGCCAGCAGCCTGGGCTCTAGGGGATCAGGGGAGACCCAGTACTTC. This sequence encodes CASSLGSRGSGETQYF.

The genes are TRBV10-3 and TRBJ2-2; TRBD2 matches at 8 bases. This CDR3 contains 15 residues. The V gene's germline CDR1 is ENHRY and CDR2 SYGVKD. The V gene end was trimmed by 8 bases and the J gene end by 4 bases; junction bases not matched to a gene: 9. The CDR3: CAISFSGGGTGELFF. The CDR3, as DNA: TGTGCCATCTCCTTCAGCGGGGGCGGCACCGGGGAGCTGTTTTTT.

The chain couples TRBV30 to TRBJ1-2, with 9 bases matching TRBD1. Trimming cost V 3 bases and J 8 bases; bases outside gene matches: 7. CDR1 and CDR2 from the germline V gene are GTSNPN and SVGIG (reference sequence). This CDR3 is 13 amino acids long. This chain's CDR3 is CAWSYSGTGGYTF. DNA of the CDR3: TGTGCCTGGAGCTACTCCGGGACAGGGGGCTACACCTTC.

This clone came up many times. The chain carries TRBV11-1 and TRBJ1-1; 7 bases agree with TRBD1. Germline V gene lookup returns CDR1 SGHAT and CDR2 FQDESV (reference sequence). CDR3 length: 14 amino acids. The junction had 4 bases not matched to a gene; V was cut back by 4 bases and J by 2 bases. The CDR3 DNA sequence: TGTGCCAGCAGCTACGGACAGGTAAACACTGAAGCTTTCTTT. It is translated as CASSYGQVNTEAFF.

This clone was picked up one time. V and J are TRBV12-5 and TRBJ2-6; D is possibly TRBD1 (5 bases). V was cut by 2 bases and J by 4 bases, with 9 bases left in between. The CDR3 consists of 15 residues. Germline CDR1 and CDR2: LGHNT and FRNRAP. The CDR3 bases are TGTGCTAGTGGTTTGTCAGGGTTCGGGGCCAACGTCCTGACTTTC. It codes for CASGLSGFGANVLTF. Looking up the rest from reference TRBV12-5 and TRBJ2-6 gives the full variable domain: DARVTQTPRHKVTEMGQEVTMRCQPILGHNTVFWYRQTMMQGLELLAYFRNRAPLDDSGMPKDRFSAEMPDATLATLKIQPSEPRDSAVYFCASGLSGFGANVLTFGAGSRLTVL.

This chain uses TRBV4-2 with TRBJ1-2; a weak D match, TRBD1 (5 bases). V lost 0 bases, J lost 7 bases, and 9 bases lay in between. The CDR3 loop spans 13 amino acids. Germline CDR1 is LGHNA and CDR2 is YNFKEQ. CDR3 DNA: TGTGCCAGCAGCCAAGATCGGGGGGGTGGCTACACCTTC. As protein: CASSQDRGGGYTF.

The rearrangement links TRBV25-1 to TRBJ1-5, with a weak D call TRBD1 (5 bases). The CDR3 loop spans 17 amino acids. The germline gives CDR1 MGHDK, CDR2 SYGVNS. With 4 bases removed from V and 3 bases from J, the gap between germline ends came to 19 bases. This CDR3 is CASSAMGRGGDNQPQHF. The CDR3 coding sequence is TGTGCCAGCAGTGCTATGGGACGGGGAGGAGACAATCAGCCCCAGCATTTT.